This TCR beta chain was identified in a study of T cells in Graves' hyperthyroidism and ophthalmopathy. About the study: The initial diagnosis was the point when peripheral blood was collected, ahead of any treatment.

The length of the CDR3 is 14 residues. Looked up from germline, CDR1 is SSHAT and CDR2 is FNYEAQ (reference sequence). The patients, who ranged from 18 to 65 in age, presented with newly diagnosed hyperthyroidism lasting under 2 months. Based on clinical symptoms, serum thyroxine and TRAb, thyroid ultrasound and orbital computed tomography, diagnoses were reached. Regarding the study as a whole: Expanded thyroid clonotypes (above 0.001) were mostly also found in blood.

Amplification targeted TCR beta CDR3 regions from RNA transcripts. The HTBI primer set was used in a first-round RT-PCR of the TCR CDR3. A single record per CDR3 protein comes from TCRdb applying MiXCR to the multiplex PCR reads. This table has hundreds of thousands of distinct CDR3 sequences, more than 30% appearing once. This clonotype was observed at least ten times. Antigen unknown. The junction departs from germline at one end; a sequencing error may be responsible. The sequence was obtained from a man in his late teens or twenties with Graves' hyperthyroidism. What was sequenced was blood. This chain joins TRBV7-7 and TRBJ2-2; no definite D call. The CDR3 nucleotides read TGTGCTAGCAGCTTTCAGCTGAACACCGGGGAGCTGTTTTTT. Translating it yields CASSFQLNTGELFF.